A selection of T cell receptor beta chains follows, all from one sample in a study of T-cell memory formation after mild COVID-19. From the 5' RACE reads, TCRdb called clonotypes with MiXCR, one entry per CDR3 protein. The table has 110,000 to 150,000 distinct CDR3 sequences, around 14% seen once. Specimen: PBMCs or a T cell subset sorted from them (not recorded which). These receptors originate from an adult woman who had mild COVID-19 (a few samples of this study predate the infection). Cell type and time point are not known. The CDR3 runs from the conserved cysteine through the conserved F or W. The D gene is left open where the match is weak. Clone size is stated in some rows and not others, as once, few, many or a class when expanded.

j_gene,v_gene,abundance,d_gene,CDR3aa,CDR3nt
TRBJ2-1,TRBV6-5,.,TRBD1,CASSYSPGTGIHNEQFF,TGTGCCAGCAGTTACTCTCCAGGGACAGGGATTCACAATGAGCAGTTCTTC
TRBJ2-7,TRBV19,.,TRBD2,CASSMAGGPSSYEQYF,TGTGCCAGTAGTATGGCGGGAGGGCCCAGCTCCTACGAGCAGTACTTC
TRBJ2-5,TRBV18,few,.,CASSPERETQYF,TGTGCCAGCTCACCAGAGAGGGAGACCCAGTACTTC
TRBJ2-7,TRBV7-9,few,.,CASSSMYEQYF,TGTGCCAGCAGCTCCATGTACGAGCAGTACTTC
TRBJ2-2,TRBV20-1,.,.,CSASSTGELFF,TGCAGTGCTAGTTCCACCGGGGAGCTGTTTTTT
TRBJ2-7,TRBV20-1,few,TRBD2,CSATGTSVTYEQYF,TGCAGTGCTACGGGGACTAGCGTCACCTACGAGCAGTACTTC
TRBJ2-2,TRBV14,.,.,CASSQEQSLRTGELFF,TGTGCCAGCAGCCAAGAGCAGTCCTTGAGGACCGGGGAGCTGTTTTTT
TRBJ2-2,TRBV20-1,once,.,CSASEERTGELFF,TGCAGTGCTAGTGAAGAGCGCACCGGGGAGCTGTTTTTT
TRBJ2-2,TRBV24-1,.,.,CATQAGSGVNTGELFF,TGTGCCACCCAGGCAGGTTCGGGGGTGAACACCGGGGAGCTGTTTTTT
TRBJ2-5,TRBV7-9,few,TRBD2,CASSLLGGAGETQYF,TGTGCCAGCAGCTTATTGGGAGGGGCAGGAGAGACCCAGTACTTC
TRBJ2-5,TRBV6-6,few,.,CASSPLSPGLSQETQYF,TGTGCCAGCAGCCCCCTCAGTCCGGGCCTTAGCCAAGAGACCCAGTACTTC
TRBJ2-1,TRBV6-6,.,TRBD2,CASSVLAGGLGNEQFF,TGTGCCAGCAGTGTACTAGCGGGGGGTTTGGGCAATGAGCAGTTCTTC
TRBJ2-1,TRBV12-3/TRBV12-4,few,.,CASRLGSSYNEQFF,TGTGCCAGCAGGCTCGGGAGCTCCTACAATGAGCAGTTCTTC
TRBJ1-1,TRBV27,few,TRBD1,CASSDRAGTEAFF,TGTGCCAGTAGCGACAGGGCAGGCACTGAAGCTTTCTTT
TRBJ1-2,TRBV2,few,.,CASSEHYGYTF,TGTGCCAGCAGTGAGCACTATGGCTACACCTTC
TRBJ2-1,TRBV10-3,few,TRBD2,CAISPKGTSGPDEQFF,TGTGCCATCAGTCCTAAAGGGACTAGCGGCCCCGATGAGCAGTTCTTC
TRBJ2-7,TRBV20-1,.,.,CSAGLTEGSYEQYF,TGCAGTGCTGGGCTGACAGAGGGCTCCTACGAGCAGTACTTC
TRBJ1-1,TRBV13,few,.,CASSLRGGRTEAFF,TGTGCCAGCAGCTTAAGAGGGGGAAGAACTGAAGCTTTCTTT
TRBJ2-1,TRBV12-3/TRBV12-4,.,.,CASSPPGVGEWGNEQFF,TGTGCCAGCAGTCCCCCAGGGGTTGGGGAATGGGGCAATGAGCAGTTCTTC
TRBJ2-1,TRBV6-6,.,.,CASSYSVTVSYNEQFF,TGTGCCAGCAGTTACTCGGTGACAGTCTCCTACAATGAGCAGTTCTTC
TRBJ2-1,TRBV6-2/TRBV6-3,.,TRBD1,CASRRQGTYNEQFF,TGTGCCAGCAGAAGACAGGGGACCTACAATGAGCAGTTCTTC
TRBJ1-1,TRBV2,few,.,CASNPRKALNTEAFF,TGTGCCAGCAACCCGCGGAAGGCTTTGAACACTGAAGCTTTCTTT
TRBJ2-1,TRBV7-9,medium-sized,TRBD2,CASSVLAGFKPNNEQFF,TGTGCCAGCAGCGTATTAGCGGGATTTAAACCTAACAATGAGCAGTTCTTC
TRBJ2-2,TRBV12-3/TRBV12-4,.,.,CASSLWDTGELFF,TGTGCCAGCAGTTTATGGGACACCGGGGAGCTGTTTTTT
TRBJ1-2,TRBV7-6,many,.,CASSFSGSWGYTF,TGTGCCAGCAGCTTTTCGGGAAGCTGGGGCTACACCTTC
TRBJ2-7,TRBV20-1,.,.,CSARTGGTDSYEQYF,TGCAGTGCCCGGACAGGCGGGACGGACTCCTACGAGCAGTACTTC
TRBJ2-7,TRBV7-9,.,.,CASSLVNADEQYF,TGTGCCAGCAGCTTAGTGAACGCCGACGAGCAGTACTTC
TRBJ1-2,TRBV6-5,.,TRBD1,CASSYSVTGVSYGYTF,TGTGCCAGCAGTTACTCGGTTACAGGGGTCAGCTATGGCTACACCTTC
TRBJ2-3,TRBV9,.,.,CASSDRGTQYF,TGTGCCAGCAGTGATAGAGGTACGCAGTATTTT
TRBJ2-7,TRBV4-3,few,TRBD2,CASSQEWEVGGPYEQYF,TGCGCCAGCAGCCAAGAGTGGGAGGTGGGAGGGCCCTACGAGCAGTACTTC
TRBJ1-1,TRBV5-1,.,TRBD1,CASSGGQGIDTEAFF,TGCGCCAGCAGCGGTGGACAGGGTATAGACACTGAAGCTTTCTTT
TRBJ2-6,TRBV7-2,few,.,CASPGSGANVLTF,TGTGCCAGTCCGGGGTCAGGGGCCAACGTCCTGACTTTC
TRBJ2-7,TRBV2,few,.,CASSGGAGQTYEQYF,TGTGCCAGCAGTGGGGGGGCGGGACAGACCTACGAGCAGTACTTC
TRBJ2-1,TRBV7-8,.,TRBD2,CASSFTPGGGNEQFF,TGTGCCAGCAGTTTTACCCCGGGAGGGGGTAATGAGCAGTTCTTC
TRBJ2-3,TRBV7-6,few,.,CASSPVLVSDTQYF,TGTGCCAGCAGCCCGGTACTAGTATCAGATACGCAGTATTTT
TRBJ2-2,TRBV5-1,.,TRBD1,CASSLGTGAGELFF,TGCGCCAGCAGCTTGGGTACAGGGGCCGGGGAGCTGTTTTTT
TRBJ2-7,TRBV7-9,few,.,CASSFMSYEQYF,TGTGCCAGCAGCTTTATGAGCTACGAGCAGTACTTC
TRBJ2-1,TRBV11-2,.,TRBD2,CASSQRTSGSTLYNEQFF,TGTGCCAGCAGCCAGCGGACTAGCGGGAGCACCCTCTACAATGAGCAGTTCTTC
TRBJ2-1,TRBV14,.,.,CASSQEPGTSYNEQFF,TGTGCCAGCAGCCAAGAGCCAGGGACGTCCTACAATGAGCAGTTCTTC
TRBJ2-7,TRBV9,few,.,CASSAASGAGPLGEQYF,TGTGCCAGCAGCGCGGCGTCGGGGGCCGGCCCCCTAGGAGAGCAGTACTTC
TRBJ2-1,TRBV5-1,few,.,CASSSGDWDPNWGQFF,TGCGCCAGCAGCTCGGGGGACTGGGACCCTAATTGGGGGCAGTTCTTC
TRBJ2-3,TRBV7-6,.,TRBD1,CASSSVPTGIEADTQYF,TGTGCCAGCAGCTCTGTCCCGACAGGGATCGAGGCAGATACGCAGTATTTT
TRBJ1-4,TRBV7-9,.,TRBD1,CASSPYPGTGYLVNEKLFF,TGTGCCAGCAGCCCTTACCCCGGGACAGGGTACTTGGTTAATGAAAAACTGTTTTTT
TRBJ1-5,TRBV12-3/TRBV12-4,.,.,CASSLQGPNQPQHF,TGTGCCAGCAGTTTACAGGGACCAAATCAGCCCCAGCATTTT
TRBJ2-7,TRBV7-9,.,.,CASSLPGAGQYF,TGTGCCAGCAGCTTACCGGGAGCGGGGCAGTACTTC
TRBJ2-1,TRBV7-9,.,TRBD2,CASSLGLAETYNEQFF,TGTGCCAGCAGCTTAGGGCTAGCGGAAACCTACAATGAGCAGTTCTTC
TRBJ1-2,TRBV7-9,.,.,CASSFEGLLGDGYTF,TGTGCCAGCAGCTTTGAAGGACTCCTAGGGGATGGCTACACCTTC
TRBJ2-5,TRBV6-1,.,.,CASSEGPSSETQYF,TGTGCCAGCAGTGAAGGGCCCAGCTCGGAGACCCAGTACTTC
TRBJ2-3,TRBV9,.,TRBD2,CASSASGILADTQYF,TGTGCCAGCAGCGCTAGCGGGATTTTGGCAGATACGCAGTATTTT
TRBJ1-1,TRBV15,few,.,CATSRDGRRLGKGTEAFF,TGTGCCACCAGCAGAGATGGCCGTCGGTTGGGTAAGGGCACTGAAGCTTTCTTT
TRBJ2-7,TRBV9,few,.,CASSPLGDGSSYEQYF,TGTGCCAGCAGCCCCCTAGGGGACGGGAGCTCCTACGAGCAGTACTTC
TRBJ1-1,TRBV20-1,many,.,CSAPSGDLTEAFF,TGCAGTGCACCGAGCGGGGACCTCACTGAAGCTTTCTTT
TRBJ2-5,TRBV19,many,TRBD2,CASRLAGSYQETQYF,TGTGCCAGTCGACTAGCGGGATCGTACCAAGAGACCCAGTACTTC
TRBJ2-1,TRBV20-1,.,TRBD2,CSAFWGTSGTDEQFF,TGCAGTGCCTTTTGGGGGACTAGCGGGACTGATGAGCAGTTCTTC
TRBJ2-1,TRBV10-3,.,TRBD1,CAISVAAGGFYNEQFF,TGTGCCATCAGTGTCGCGGCAGGGGGCTTCTACAATGAGCAGTTCTTC
TRBJ2-7,TRBV7-9,.,.,CASTSLAYEQYF,TGTGCCAGCACCTCCTTAGCCTACGAGCAGTACTTC
TRBJ2-1,TRBV5-6,.,.,CASSLGDDEQFF,TGTGCCAGCAGCTTAGGGGACGATGAGCAGTTCTTC
TRBJ2-4,TRBV12-3/TRBV12-4,.,TRBD1,CASSIRTGGVNIQYF,TGTGCCAGCAGTATTCGGACAGGGGGCGTCAACATTCAGTACTTC